This TCR beta chain was sequenced for a study of response to subunit inactivated influenza vaccine. Study outcomes and limitations: Only a handful of new T cells, the authors suggested, are recruited with each seasonal influenza vaccination.

TCRdb called the RT-PCR reads again in MiXCR, with one record for every CDR3 protein. Of 450,000 to 600,000 distinct CDR3 sequences listed, approximately 17% are singletons. In regard to this clonotype: Its cognate antigen is unknown.

This clonotype was obtained from a man aged 50 to 69 who received an inactivated influenza vaccine. Source: CD4+ T cells sorted from PBMCs, taken 23 to 25 months after vaccination.

The CDR3 sequence is CASSRKESSYNEQFF. Here the CDR3 DNA reads TGTGCCAGCAGCCGGAAGGAGAGCTCCTACAATGAGCAGTTCTTC. J is TRBJ2-1 and V is TRBV11-2; D remains unclear. The CDR3 covers 15 residues. Germline CDR1 reads SGHAT; CDR2 reads FQNNGV. V was clipped by 5 bases and J by 0 bases, with 11 bases between them.